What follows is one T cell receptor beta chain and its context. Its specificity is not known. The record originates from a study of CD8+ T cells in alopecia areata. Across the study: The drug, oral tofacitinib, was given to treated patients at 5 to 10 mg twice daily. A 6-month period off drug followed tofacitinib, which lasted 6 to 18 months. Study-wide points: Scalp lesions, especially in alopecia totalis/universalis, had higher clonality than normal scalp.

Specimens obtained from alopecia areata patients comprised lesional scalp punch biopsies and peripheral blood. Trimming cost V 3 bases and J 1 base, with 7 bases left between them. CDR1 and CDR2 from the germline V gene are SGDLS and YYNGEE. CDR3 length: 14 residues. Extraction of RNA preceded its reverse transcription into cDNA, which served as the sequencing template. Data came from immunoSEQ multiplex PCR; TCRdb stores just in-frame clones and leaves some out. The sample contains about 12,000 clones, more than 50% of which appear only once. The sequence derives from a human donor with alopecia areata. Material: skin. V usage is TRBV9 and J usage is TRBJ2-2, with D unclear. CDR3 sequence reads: CASSGDLNTGELFF. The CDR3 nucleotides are TGTGCCAGCAGCGGTGACTTGAACACCGGGGAGCTGTTTTTT.